These 20 T cell receptor beta chains were all obtained from the same sample, sequenced in a study of Ad26.COV2.S vaccination and SARS-CoV-2 variants (dated by TCRdb to 2020 to 2023). To prepare the library, the immunoSEQ multiplex PCR assay was applied. TCRdb limited this immuneACCESS table to in-frame rearrangements with V and J called. A share of clones is missing; checked studies link under half to unresolved V genes, and the rest is unexplained. This sample comprises roughly 250,000 clones, 87% of them detected only once. The ten largest clones add up to roughly 3% of the sample. The treatment or condition label here, explained by the study, means: approximately 18 received Ad26.COV2.S at low or high dose, single or two shots; about five received placebo; per-sample allocation not given. For vaccine and placebo recipients, repertoires were sequenced using samples collected on day 63 after the first injection.

The input for sequencing was peripheral blood, taken in a trial of Ad26.COV2.S vaccine versus placebo. Receptors were obtained from a person aged 18 to 65 who received the Ad26.COV2.S COVID-19 vaccine or a placebo.

The chain links TRBV2 to TRBJ1-6; D may be TRBD1 (5 bases). V was clipped by 6 bases and J by 9 bases, with 18 bases between them. The CDR3 runs 15 residues. Germline V gives CDR1 SNHLY, CDR2 FYNNEI. CDR3 sequence: CASSPGPPRGSPLHF. For the CDR3, the DNA is TGTGCCAGCAGCCCCGGGCCCCCAAGGGGTTCACCCCTCCACTTT.

The chain couples TRBV14 to TRBJ2-4, with unresolved D. CDR1 is SGHDN, CDR2 FVKESK, per germline. Deletions cut 0 bases from V and 9 bases from J, with 12 bases between. This CDR3 is built from 14 residues. The CDR3 sequence is CASSQDRRRGIQYF. Here the CDR3 DNA reads TGTGCCAGCAGCCAAGATCGCCGGCGAGGCATTCAGTACTTC.

V gene TRBV6-6 combines with J gene TRBJ2-7; TRBD2 matches at 7 bases. The germline CDR1 and CDR2 sequences are MNHNY and SVGAGI (reference sequence). CDR3 size: 13 residues. V shed 7 bases, J shed 5 bases, and the junction held 8 bases outside the gene matches. The CDR3 nucleotides read TGTGCCAGCACTTGGGACTACGGGAACGAGCAGTACTTC. Protein sequence: CASTWDYGNEQYF.

A single count supports this clone. The chain carries TRBV9 and TRBJ1-2; 8 bases align to TRBD1. The CDR3 contains 16 residues. Trimming removed 4 bases from V and 7 bases from J; junction bases left unmatched: 15. Germline V gene sequence: CDR1 SGDLS, CDR2 YYNGEE. CDR3: CASSKRGQGENRGYTF. The CDR3 DNA reads TGTGCCAGCAGCAAACGAGGACAGGGCGAGAACCGTGGCTACACCTTC.

The chain links TRBV20-1 to TRBJ1-4, with 7 bases matching TRBD1. Germline CDR1 and CDR2: DFQATT and SNEGSKA (reference sequence). This CDR3 comprises 13 residues. Trimming removed 3 bases from V and 5 bases from J; junction bases left unmatched: 3. DNA of the CDR3: TGCAGTGCTAGTGACAGGGCGAATGAAAAACTGTTTTTT. Translated: CSASDRANEKLFF.

The chain has TRBV7-9 and TRBJ1-2; no reliable D call. CDR3 size: 13 residues. V lost 4 bases to trimming and J lost 4 bases, with 10 bases between them. Germline loops: CDR1 SEHNR, CDR2 FQNEAQ (reference sequence). The CDR3 DNA follows: TGTGCCAGCAGCTCCACGGGTGCCTATGGCTACACCTTC. Its protein is CASSSTGAYGYTF.

This chain connects TRBV7-8 to TRBJ2-5; D possibly corresponds to TRBD1 (6 bases). The CDR3 loop spans 14 amino acids. Germline-derived CDR1 and CDR2 are SGHVS and FQNEAQ. V lost 5 bases, J lost 1 base, and 11 bases lay in between. CDR3 sequence (DNA): TGTGCCAGCAGCCCCAGGGGACCCCAAGAGACCCAGTACTTC. Translating gives CASSPRGPQETQYF.

This clone was picked up one time. The V gene is TRBV7-9, the J gene TRBJ2-3, with 12 nucleotides matching TRBD2. This CDR3 region has 14 residues. Germline CDR1 SEHNR, CDR2 FQNEAQ (reference sequence). After removal of 11 bases from V and 5 bases from J, the junction contained 8 bases not matched to a gene. The chain's CDR3 is CASGASGRGDTQYF. The CDR3 DNA reads TGTGCCTCCGGTGCTAGCGGGAGGGGAGATACGCAGTATTTT.

The chain employs TRBV7-6 and TRBJ1-2, with D possibly matching TRBD1 (5 bases). The V and J ends lost 5 bases and 4 bases respectively, with 11 bases between them. This CDR3 has 13 amino acids. CDR1 and CDR2 (germline): SGHVS, FNYEAQ. CDR3 sequence: CASSPGTVYGYTF. DNA for the CDR3: TGTGCCAGCAGCCCCGGGACGGTCTATGGCTACACCTTC.

The chain carries TRBV5-1 and TRBJ2-3; D tentatively reads TRBD1 or TRBD2 (5 bases each). Germline CDR1 and CDR2: SGHRS and YFSETQ. The CDR3 spans 14 residues. Trimming removed 7 bases from V and 0 bases from J, with 12 bases in between. The CDR3 loop is CASGTDGSTDTQYF. The CDR3 nucleotides are TGCGCCAGCGGGACCGACGGGAGCACAGATACGCAGTATTTT.

The rearrangement links TRBV2 to TRBJ2-5, with 9 bases fitting TRBD2. CDR3 length equals 18 residues. Germline assignment: CDR1 SNHLY and CDR2 FYNNEI. V dropped 0 bases and J dropped 3; count of bases not matched to a gene: 11. The CDR3 DNA reads as TGTGCCAGCAGTGAAGCGCTTAGCGGGAGTCCGTTGGAAGAGACCCAGTACTTC. This sequence encodes CASSEALSGSPLEETQYF.

This rearrangement joins TRBV19 to TRBJ2-1; 10 bases are a match to TRBD2. This CDR3 comprises 14 residues. V lost 4 bases and J lost 6; bases outside the gene matches: 3. Germline V gene sequence: CDR1 LNHDA, CDR2 SQIVND (reference sequence). CDR3: CASSKGLAANEQFF. The DNA for the CDR3 is TGTGCCAGTAGTAAAGGACTAGCGGCCAATGAGCAGTTCTTC.

The chain has TRBV5-6 and TRBJ2-4; D remains unclear. V was clipped by 5 bases and J by 0 bases, with 15 bases between them. Germline V gene lookup returns CDR1 SGHDT and CDR2 YYEEEE. The CDR3 covers 16 residues. CDR3 sequence: CASSFLTTLAKNIQYF. CDR3 DNA: TGTGCCAGCAGTTTCCTCACCACCCTAGCCAAAAACATTCAGTACTTC.

Turning to this clone: Other DNA sequences from this sample encode an identical CDR3 as well. The chain combines TRBV10-3 with TRBJ1-5, with a possible D match to TRBD1 (5 bases). CDR3 size: 16 residues. V gave up 0 bases and J gave up 1 base, with 10 bases separating them. Per the germline V gene, CDR1 is ENHRY and CDR2 is SYGVKD. CDR3 DNA: TGTGCCATCAGTGAGTCGGGTGGGGGGAGCAATCAGCCCCAGCATTTT. Translation gives CAISESGGGSNQPQHF.

The chain couples TRBV6-1 to TRBJ1-4; weak D call: TRBD1 (5 bases). The CDR3 has 18 amino acids. The V gene's germline CDR1 is MNHNS and CDR2 SASEGT. The V gene lost 1 base and the J gene lost 0 bases, with 15 bases spanning the gap. In nucleotides, the CDR3 is TGTGCCAGCAGTGAAGTAGAGGGGCCGGCTGCAACTAATGAAAAACTGTTTTTT. This encodes CASSEVEGPAATNEKLFF.

V is TRBV19 and J is TRBJ1-5, with a possible D match to TRBD1 (5 bases). CDR3 length equals 14 residues. The germline V and J ends were trimmed by 5 bases and 4 bases, with 12 bases remaining between them. The germline V gene encodes CDR1 LNHDA and CDR2 SQIVND (reference sequence). The CDR3, as DNA: TGTGCCAGTAGTGTCGGGACGGCAAATCAGCCCCAGCATTTT. As protein: CASSVGTANQPQHF.

The chain joins TRBV7-3 to TRBJ2-3, with 7 bases lining up with TRBD2. The CDR3 has 16 residues. J gave up 4 bases and V 0 bases, and 7 bases lay outside the gene matches. Looked up from germline, CDR1 is SGHTA and CDR2 is FQGTGA. The CDR3 reads CASSLTWEREPDTQYF. The CDR3 DNA reads TGTGCCAGCAGCTTAACGTGGGAGCGGGAACCAGATACGCAGTATTTT.

This rearrangement joins TRBV11-2 to TRBJ2-5; weak D call: TRBD2 (5 bases). CDR1 and CDR2 from the germline V gene are SGHAT and FQNNGV. This CDR3 has 15 amino acids. The V and J ends lost 1 base and 5 bases respectively, with 14 bases between them. CDR3 sequence: CASSLVLGVGETQYF. CDR3 DNA: TGTGCCAGCAGCTTAGTACTGGGAGTTGGTGAGACCCAGTACTTC.

In its sample, this clone was seen once. The rearrangement links TRBV5-4 to TRBJ2-5; 12 positions match TRBD2. Germline-derived CDR1 and CDR2 are SGHNT and YYREEE (reference sequence). The CDR3 totals 17 residues. With 4 bases clipped from V and 2 bases from J, the junction kept 9 bases outside the gene matches. The CDR3 spells CASSPDGLAGGQETQYF. Here the CDR3 DNA reads TGTGCCAGCAGCCCCGACGGCCTAGCGGGAGGGCAAGAGACCCAGTACTTC.

This clone appeared once. The rearrangement links TRBV3-1 (or the pseudogene TRBV3-2) to TRBJ2-3, with TRBD2 matching over 7 bases. Germline CDR1 LGHDT, CDR2 YNNKEL (reference sequence). V lost 2 bases and J lost 1; bases outside the gene matches: 9. The CDR3 is made up of 17 amino acids. The CDR3 sequence is CASSQRVSGDGTDTQYF. CDR3 bases: TGTGCCAGCAGCCAACGAGTGAGCGGGGACGGCACAGATACGCAGTATTTT.